This T cell receptor beta chain derives from a study of cytomegalovirus exposure and HLA in healthy donors. Broader study findings: Later on, an analysis tied around 17,000 TCR beta sequences to HLA alleles at 0.05 false discovery rate. Across donors, most TCRs were seen rarely, yet some public ones were widespread.

The PCR ran on 60 Vbeta and 13 Jbeta primers. Here immunoSEQ multiplex PCR was the method, and the copy in TCRdb shows in-frame clones only, minus some. The sample has some 120,000 clones; over 70% are singletons. As concerns this clone: No antigen is known for it.

After removal of 4 bases from V and 0 bases from J, the junction contained 3 bases not matched to a gene. The CDR3 length is 14 residues. Germline-derived CDR1 and CDR2 are SGHNT and YYREEE (reference sequence). This rearrangement joins TRBV5-4 to TRBJ1-1; TRBD1 matches at 7 bases. Sequences were obtained from PBMCs. The receptor was isolated from a man aged 18-30 years in good health and CMV-seropositive. The CDR3, as DNA: TGTGCCAGCAGCCGGGACAGCCTGAACACTGAAGCTTTCTTT. It yields the protein CASSRDSLNTEAFF.